The 32 T cell receptor beta chains below were found in one sample sequenced in a study of blood T cell repertoires in COVID-19. Some clones are missing from TCRdb's copy, which holds only in-frame ones; the method was immunoSEQ multiplex PCR. The table has around 120,000 clones, about four fifths seen once. Sequencing was carried out using peripheral blood. These receptors were obtained from a man aged 40-55 years with active or convalescent COVID-19.

The CDR3 spells CASSPTGETQYF. The CDR3 DNA sequence: TGTGCCAGCTCACCTACGGGGGAGACCCAGTACTTC. The chain links TRBV18 to TRBJ2-5; tentatively, D is TRBD2 (5 bases). V was pared by 3 bases and J by 5 bases, with 7 bases between. There are 12 residues in the CDR3. Germline loops: CDR1 KGHSH, CDR2 LQKENI.

This chain uses TRBV2 with TRBJ2-3; TRBD1 might be the D (6 bases). CDR3 length equals 14 residues. Germline lookup yields CDR1 SNHLY and CDR2 FYNNEI. V gave up 6 bases and J gave up 2 bases, with 12 bases separating them. CDR3 nucleotides: TGTGCCAGCAGGACAGGCTACCTCACAGATACGCAGTATTTT. This encodes CASRTGYLTDTQYF.

Here the CDR3 reads CASSRDRANTEAFF. The CDR3 DNA follows: TGTGCCAGTAGCCGAGACAGGGCCAACACTGAAGCTTTCTTT. The V call is TRBV19, the J call TRBJ1-1, with TRBD1 identical over 7 bases. CDR3 size: 14 residues. Germline-derived CDR1 and CDR2 are LNHDA and SQIVND (reference sequence). With V trimmed by 6 bases and J by 2 bases, 6 bases remained unmatched.

The rearrangement uses TRBV11-1 and TRBJ2-7; no clear D gene. This CDR3 region has 13 residues. V was clipped by 1 base and J by 3 bases, with 7 bases between them. Germline assignment: CDR1 SGHAT and CDR2 FQDESV (reference sequence). The CDR3 sequence is CASSLDPYYEQYF. CDR3 coding DNA: TGTGCCAGCAGCTTAGACCCCTACTACGAGCAGTACTTC.

The chain combines TRBV6-1 with TRBJ2-7; no definite D call. V was cut by 3 bases and J by 7 bases, with 13 bases left in between. Germline loops: CDR1 MNHNS, CDR2 SASEGT. CDR3 size: 13 residues. DNA of the CDR3: TGTGCCAGCAGTGACCAAACCGGTCGGGAGCAGTACTTC. Its translation: CASSDQTGREQYF.

The V call is TRBV7-3, the J call TRBJ2-2, with no clear D. Trimming left V 8 bases short and J 1 base short, with 11 bases between. The germline CDR1 and CDR2 sequences are SGHTA and FQGTGA. There are 14 residues in the CDR3. The CDR3 reads CASSPTMNTGELFF. DNA for the CDR3: TGTGCCAGCTCTCCAACTATGAACACCGGGGAGCTGTTTTTT.

The V gene is TRBV10-2, the J gene TRBJ2-5; TRBD1 is a possible D gene (5 bases). V gave up 3 bases and J gave up 5 bases, with 13 bases separating them. CDR3 size: 14 residues. CDR1 is WSHSY and CDR2 is SAAADI in the germline V gene. CDR3 sequence (DNA): TGCGCCAGCAGTGACGGCAGGGTAGTCGAGACCCAGTACTTC. Amino acids: CASSDGRVVETQYF.

The chain combines TRBV4-2 with TRBJ2-2; possible D gene TRBD2, 6 bases. The CDR3 extends over 12 amino acids. Germline-derived CDR1 and CDR2 are LGHNA and YNFKEQ. V was shortened by 5 bases and J by 5 bases, with 6 bases between the two germline ends. This CDR3 reads CASSAGTGELFF. For the CDR3, the DNA is TGTGCCAGCAGCGCGGGAACCGGGGAGCTGTTTTTT.

This clone was counted a single time. The genes are TRBV6-5 and TRBJ2-1, with D maybe TRBD1 (5 bases). Looked up from germline, CDR1 is MNHEY and CDR2 is SVGAGI. The germline V and J ends were trimmed by 2 bases and 3 bases, with 5 bases remaining between them. The CDR3 length is 13 residues. The DNA for the CDR3 is TGTGCCAGCAGTTACGACAGCTACAATGAGCAGTTCTTC. It specifies CASSYDSYNEQFF.

This sequence joins TRBV18 and TRBJ1-2; a weak D match, TRBD1 (6 bases). Trimming removed 0 bases from V and 7 bases from J, with 15 bases in between. The CDR3 consists of 15 residues. Germline-derived CDR1 and CDR2 are KGHSH and LQKENI. CDR3 in amino acids: CASSPPTGQTPGYTF. The CDR3 nucleotides read TGTGCCAGCTCACCACCGACAGGCCAAACTCCTGGCTACACCTTC. Full variable domain (outside the CDR3, taken from reference TRBV18 and TRBJ1-2): NAGVMQNPRHLVRRRGQEARLRCSPMKGHSHVYWYRQLPEEGLKFMVYLQKENIIDESGMPKERFSAEFPKEGPSILRIQQVVRGDSAAYFCASSPPTGQTPGYTFGSGTRLTVV.

The gene calls are TRBV5-1 and TRBJ1-1; D remains ambiguous. Germline loops: CDR1 SGHRS, CDR2 YFSETQ. V was clipped by 1 base and J by 4 bases, with 14 bases between them. The CDR3 has 15 residues. The CDR3 DNA sequence: TGCGCCAGCAGCTTGTATGGGTCCCGGAGCACTGAAGCTTTCTTT. It translates to CASSLYGSRSTEAFF.

V gene TRBV6-1 combines with J gene TRBJ2-3; 8 bases match TRBD1. With V trimmed by 2 bases and J by 2 bases, 3 bases remained unmatched. The CDR3 covers 15 residues. Germline CDR1 is MNHNS and CDR2 is SASEGT. The CDR3 coding sequence is TGTGCCAGCAGTGAAATCAGGGGGCCCACAGATACGCAGTATTTT. Translating gives CASSEIRGPTDTQYF.

This chain joins TRBV7-8 and TRBJ1-5; 8 nucleotides agree with TRBD1. The V gene end was trimmed by 5 bases and the J gene end by 4 bases; junction bases not matched to a gene: 10. Germline values: CDR1 SGHVS, CDR2 FQNEAQ. This CDR3 contains 16 residues. CDR3 region: CASSSPIGQGNQPQHF. Written as DNA, the CDR3 is TGTGCCAGCAGCAGCCCCATTGGACAGGGTAATCAGCCCCAGCATTTT.

The chain carries TRBV29-1 and TRBJ1-2; a possible D gene is TRBD1 (5 bases). CDR3 size: 14 residues. V gave up 0 bases and J gave up 2 bases, with 10 bases separating them. Germline-derived CDR1 and CDR2 are SQVTM and ANQGSEA. The CDR3 coding sequence is TGCAGCGTTGAAGAGGGAACAGGCAACTATGGCTACACCTTC. It is translated as CSVEEGTGNYGYTF. Complete variable domain (other parts from reference TRBV29-1 and TRBJ1-2): SAVISQKPSRDICQRGTSLTIQCQVDSQVTMMFWYRQQPGQSLTLIATANQGSEATYESGFVIDKFPISRPNLTFSTLTVSNMSPEDSSIYLCSVEEGTGNYGYTFGSGTRLTVV.

The V call is TRBV7-6, the J call TRBJ1-2; 11 nucleotides agree with TRBD1. CDR3 length: 16 amino acids. V shed 4 bases and J 5 bases; nucleotides not matched to a gene: 9. Germline V gene sequence: CDR1 SGHVS, CDR2 FNYEAQ. CDR3 protein: CASSSGTGGIRYGYTF. The CDR3, as DNA: TGTGCCAGCAGCTCGGGGACAGGGGGTATTCGGTATGGCTACACCTTC.

This clone was recorded only once. The chain is built from TRBV7-3 and TRBJ2-1, with 8 bases aligning to TRBD2. The V segment lost 3 bases and the J segment 7 bases; nucleotides outside the gene matches: 5. The germline V gene has CDR1 SGHTA and CDR2 FQGTGA. This CDR3 comprises 14 residues. The CDR3 DNA is TGTGCCAGCAGCTTCGGGGGGGCAAGAAATGAGCAGTTCTTC. It encodes CASSFGGARNEQFF.

The chain recombines TRBV4-2 with TRBJ1-4, with 7 bases fitting TRBD1. The germline gives CDR1 LGHNA, CDR2 YNFKEQ. The CDR3 runs 15 residues. The V gene end was trimmed by 0 bases and the J gene end by 6 bases; junction bases not matched to a gene: 4. This CDR3 reads CASSQEGRGDEKLFF. DNA for the CDR3: TGTGCCAGCAGCCAAGAGGGCAGGGGGGATGAAAAACTGTTTTTT.

A remark on this clone: A much bigger clone sits one base away, suggesting this may be a read error. J is TRBJ2-7 and V is TRBV5-1; 9 nucleotides line up with TRBD1. With V trimmed by 4 bases and J by 3 bases, 2 bases remained unmatched. Germline values: CDR1 SGHRS, CDR2 YFSETQ. The CDR3 length is 13 residues. CDR3 loop: CASSRGQGYEQYF. For the CDR3, the DNA is TGCGCCAGCAGCCGGGGACAGGGCTACGAGCAGTACTTC.

The rearrangement joins TRBV7-3 to TRBJ2-2, with 11 positions matching TRBD1. Germline CDR1 is SGHTA and CDR2 is FQGTGA. The junction had 8 bases not matched to a gene; V was cut back by 5 bases and J by 3 bases. CDR3 size: 17 residues. CDR3 sequence (DNA): TGTGCCAGCAGCCCTGGGACAGGGGGAGCTTACACCGGGGAGCTGTTTTTT. It is translated as CASSPGTGGAYTGELFF.

The chain employs TRBV10-3 and TRBJ2-5; a possible D gene is TRBD2 (5 bases). Per germline, CDR1 ENHRY and CDR2 SYGVKD. The CDR3 has 13 residues. V shed 6 bases and J shed 5 bases, with 13 bases lying between them. In DNA, the CDR3 is TGTGCCATCAGCCGAACTAGAGGTGAGACCCAGTACTTC. Its protein is CAISRTRGETQYF.

This chain joins TRBV9 and TRBJ2-1, with D perhaps TRBD2 (5 bases). Germline CDR1 SGDLS, CDR2 YYNGEE. This CDR3 region has 12 residues. The V end lost 4 bases, the J end lost 7 bases, and 9 bases lay between the germline ends. CDR3 DNA: TGTGCCAGCAGCACACTAGTAAATGAGCAGTTCTTC. Its translation: CASSTLVNEQFF.

J is TRBJ1-3 and V is TRBV7-9, with D maybe TRBD1 (5 bases). CDR3 length equals 15 residues. Trimming pared 3 bases from V and 4 bases from J, leaving 13 bases between. Looked up from germline, CDR1 is SEHNR and CDR2 is FQNEAQ (reference sequence). The CDR3 loop is CASSFGGTMGNTIYF. In nucleotides, the CDR3 is TGTGCCAGCAGCTTCGGGGGTACAATGGGAAACACCATATATTTT. Complete variable domain (other parts from reference TRBV7-9 and TRBJ1-3): DTGVSQNPRHKITKRGQNVTFRCDPISEHNRLYWYRQTLGQGPEFLTYFQNEAQLEKSRLLSDRFSAERPKGSFSTLEIQRTEQGDSAMYLCASSFGGTMGNTIYFGEGSWLTVV.

The chain links TRBV19 to TRBJ1-1; D is unclear. The CDR3 is made up of 13 amino acids. Trimming stripped 6 bases from V and 4 bases from J, with 12 bases between. Germline CDR1 reads LNHDA; CDR2 reads SQIVND (reference sequence). Here the CDR3 reads CASSGFGGTEAFF. The DNA for the CDR3 is TGTGCCAGTAGCGGGTTCGGTGGCACTGAAGCTTTCTTT.

The rearrangement uses TRBV5-6 and TRBJ2-3, with 7 bases identical to TRBD2. There are 14 residues in the CDR3. From germline, CDR1 is SGHDT and CDR2 YYEEEE. The junction had 3 bases not matched to a gene; V was cut back by 4 bases and J by 1 base. The CDR3 spells CASSRTSGTDTQYF. As DNA, the CDR3 is TGTGCCAGCAGCCGAACTAGCGGCACAGATACGCAGTATTTT.

V is TRBV5-6 and J is TRBJ1-3; the D gene is possibly TRBD1 (5 bases). CDR1 is SGHDT, CDR2 YYEEEE, per germline. V gave up 3 bases and J gave up 7 bases, with 8 bases separating them. The CDR3 contains 12 residues. DNA for the CDR3: TGTGCCAGCAGCTCAAAGGGGAACACCATATATTTT. Its protein product is CASSSKGNTIYF.

The chain combines TRBV5-8 with TRBJ1-5; D is unresolved. The V gene's germline CDR1 is SGHTS and CDR2 YDEGEE. Trimming pared 0 bases from V and 3 bases from J, leaving 7 bases between. The CDR3 is 14 residues long. CDR3 residues: CASSLAQSNQPQHF. The CDR3, as DNA: TGTGCCAGCAGCTTGGCTCAGTCCAATCAGCCCCAGCATTTT.

The J gene is TRBJ1-1, the V gene TRBV5-1; the D gene is possibly TRBD1 (5 bases). Per the germline V gene, CDR1 is SGHRS and CDR2 is YFSETQ. The V and J ends lost 0 bases and 11 bases respectively, with 14 bases between them. This CDR3 has 13 residues. In DNA, the CDR3 is TGCGCCAGCAGCTTGGCCGCCGAGACAGCGGCTTTCTTT. Encoded protein: CASSLAAETAAFF.

V and J are TRBV20-1 and TRBJ1-5; the D gene is possibly TRBD1 (5 bases). The germline V gene encodes CDR1 DFQATT and CDR2 SNEGSKA (reference sequence). The CDR3 totals 16 residues. The V end lost 6 bases, the J end lost 0 bases, and 18 bases lay between the germline ends. CDR3 nucleotides: TGCAGTGCGAGTACAGGCCATTCTGCTAGCAATCAGCCCCAGCATTTT. It codes for CSASTGHSASNQPQHF.

J is TRBJ2-5 and V is TRBV5-1; D may be TRBD2 (5 bases). The V and J ends lost 4 bases and 2 bases respectively, with 12 bases between them. CDR1 is SGHRS and CDR2 is YFSETQ in the germline V gene. The CDR3 totals 14 residues. CDR3 nucleotide sequence: TGCGCCAGCAGCCCGGGCGACTATCAAGAGACCCAGTACTTC. This gives the protein CASSPGDYQETQYF.

The chain combines TRBV18 with TRBJ1-1; D not certain. The ends were cut back, 2 bases at V and 1 base at J, with 8 bases in the middle. Germline V gives CDR1 KGHSH, CDR2 LQKENI. The CDR3 is 14 amino acids. The chain's CDR3 is CASSPNTGNTEAFF. For the CDR3, the DNA is TGTGCCAGCTCACCAAACACGGGGAACACTGAAGCTTTCTTT.

This clone appeared once. The chain has TRBV27 and TRBJ1-5; no reliable D call. The CDR3 has 12 amino acids. The germline V gene has CDR1 MNHEY and CDR2 SMNVEV (reference sequence). Trimming stripped 5 bases from V and 10 bases from J, with 12 bases between. This CDR3 reads CASSAQLGPQHF. The CDR3 DNA sequence: TGTGCCAGCAGTGCCCAGTTGGGCCCCCAGCATTTT.

Ten or more counts support this clone. CDR3 nucleotides: TGTGCCAGTAGTATAGGGACAGGGGGCTACGAGCAGTACTTC. Amino acids: CASSIGTGGYEQYF. V gene TRBV19 combines with J gene TRBJ2-7, with 10 bases aligning to TRBD1. V was clipped by 1 base and J by 3 bases; unmatched bases: 0. Germline lookup yields CDR1 LNHDA and CDR2 SQIVND (reference sequence). The CDR3 runs 14 residues.